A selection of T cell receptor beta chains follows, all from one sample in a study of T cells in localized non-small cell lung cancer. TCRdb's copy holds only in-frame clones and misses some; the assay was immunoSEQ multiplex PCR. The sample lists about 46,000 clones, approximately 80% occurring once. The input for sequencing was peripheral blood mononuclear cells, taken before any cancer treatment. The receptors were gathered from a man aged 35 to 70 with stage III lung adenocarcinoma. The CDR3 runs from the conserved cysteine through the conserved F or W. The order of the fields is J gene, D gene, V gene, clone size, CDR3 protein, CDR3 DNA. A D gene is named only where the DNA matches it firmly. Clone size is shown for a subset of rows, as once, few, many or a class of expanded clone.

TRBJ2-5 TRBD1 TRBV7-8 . CASSLVVEGTGLPQYF TGTGCCAGCAGCTTAGTGGTGGAGGGGACAGGGCTCCCCCAGTACTTC
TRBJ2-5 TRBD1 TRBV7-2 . CASSPRQGRTQYF TGTGCCAGCAGCCCCCGACAGGGGAGAACCCAGTACTTC
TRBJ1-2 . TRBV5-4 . CASSGGSYGYTF TGTGCCAGCAGCGGAGGCTCCTATGGCTACACCTTC
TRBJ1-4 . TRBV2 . CASSEFGWQIRPRTNEKLFF TGTGCCAGCAGTGAATTTGGATGGCAGATTCGTCCGAGAACTAATGAAAAACTGTTTTTT
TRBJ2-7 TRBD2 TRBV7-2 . CASSLFPSGGAYEQYF TGTGCCAGCAGCTTATTCCCTAGCGGGGGGGCCTACGAGCAGTACTTC
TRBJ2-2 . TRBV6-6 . CASSYSAGTGELFF TGTGCCAGCAGTTACTCCGCGGGAACCGGGGAGCTGTTTTTT
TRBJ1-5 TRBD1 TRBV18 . CASSPRQGFLQPQHF TGTGCCAGCTCACCCCGACAGGGGTTCCTGCAGCCCCAGCATTTT
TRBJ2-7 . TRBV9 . CASSLSGGGGEQYF TGTGCCAGCAGCCTTAGTGGAGGGGGCGGCGAGCAGTACTTC
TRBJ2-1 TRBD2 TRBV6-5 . CASAGAGAYNEQFF TGTGCCAGCGCCGGGGCGGGGGCCTACAATGAGCAGTTCTTC
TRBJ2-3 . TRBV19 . CASSIGGGLTDTQYF TGTGCCAGTAGTATAGGCGGGGGCTTGACAGATACGCAGTATTTT
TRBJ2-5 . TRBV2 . CASRARTAGETQYF TGTGCCAGCAGGGCCCGGACAGCCGGAGAGACCCAGTACTTC
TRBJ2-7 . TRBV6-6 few CASSYGKPYIYEQYF TGTGCCAGCAGTTACGGGAAGCCCTACATCTACGAGCAGTACTTC
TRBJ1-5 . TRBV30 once CAWRKESNQPQHF TGTGCCTGGAGGAAGGAGAGCAATCAGCCCCAGCATTTT
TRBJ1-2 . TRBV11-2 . CASSLDIRGGYTF TGTGCCAGCAGCTTAGATATCCGCGGAGGCTACACCTTC
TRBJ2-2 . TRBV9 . CASSAGWGGELFF TGTGCCAGCAGCGCGGGTTGGGGCGGGGAGCTGTTTTTT
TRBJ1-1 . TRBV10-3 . CAISRGGRTGGTEAFF TGTGCCATCAGCCGGGGTGGCCGAACGGGGGGCACTGAAGCTTTCTTT
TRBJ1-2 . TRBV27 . CASKAVEREGYTF TGTGCCAGCAAAGCGGTCGAGAGAGAGGGCTACACCTTC
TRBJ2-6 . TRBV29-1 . CSVLGGQSGANVLTF TGCAGCGTTCTAGGGGGTCAATCTGGGGCCAACGTCCTGACTTTC